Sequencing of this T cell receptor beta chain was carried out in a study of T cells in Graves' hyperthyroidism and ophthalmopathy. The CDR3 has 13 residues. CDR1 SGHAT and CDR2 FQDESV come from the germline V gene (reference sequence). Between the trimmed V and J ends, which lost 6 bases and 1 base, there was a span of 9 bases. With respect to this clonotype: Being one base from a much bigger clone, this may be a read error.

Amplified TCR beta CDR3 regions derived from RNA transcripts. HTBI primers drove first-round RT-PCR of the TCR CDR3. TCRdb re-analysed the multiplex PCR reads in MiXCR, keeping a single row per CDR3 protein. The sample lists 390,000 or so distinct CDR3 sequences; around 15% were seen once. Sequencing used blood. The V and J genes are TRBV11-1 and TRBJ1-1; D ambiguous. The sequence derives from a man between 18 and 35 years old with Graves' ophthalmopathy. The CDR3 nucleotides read TGTGCCAGCAGATTTCGGGGGAACACTGAAGCTTTCTTT. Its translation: CASRFRGNTEAFF.